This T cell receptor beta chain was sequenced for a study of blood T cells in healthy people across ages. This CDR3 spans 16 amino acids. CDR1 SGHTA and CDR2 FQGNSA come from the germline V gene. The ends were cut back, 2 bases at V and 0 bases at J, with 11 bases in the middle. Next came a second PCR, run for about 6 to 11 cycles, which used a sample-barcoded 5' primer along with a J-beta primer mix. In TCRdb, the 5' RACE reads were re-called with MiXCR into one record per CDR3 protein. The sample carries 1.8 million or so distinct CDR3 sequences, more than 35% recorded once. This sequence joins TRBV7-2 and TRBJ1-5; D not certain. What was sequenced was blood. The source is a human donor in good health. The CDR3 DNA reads TGTGCCAGCAGCTTAAGTTTAGGGAGTAGCAATCAGCCCCAGCATTTT. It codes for CASSLSLGSSNQPQHF.